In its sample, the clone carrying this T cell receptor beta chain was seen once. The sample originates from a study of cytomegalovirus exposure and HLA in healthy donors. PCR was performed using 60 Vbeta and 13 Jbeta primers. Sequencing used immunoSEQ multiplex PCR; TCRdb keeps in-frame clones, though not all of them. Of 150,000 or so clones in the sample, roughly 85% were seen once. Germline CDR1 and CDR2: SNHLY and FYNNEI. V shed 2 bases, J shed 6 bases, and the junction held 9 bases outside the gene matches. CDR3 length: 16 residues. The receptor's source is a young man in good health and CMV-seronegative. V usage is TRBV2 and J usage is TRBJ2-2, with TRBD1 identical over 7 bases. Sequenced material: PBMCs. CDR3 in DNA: TGTGCCAGCAGTGAAAGGGGGCAGTTCTTATCCGGGGAGCTGTTTTTT. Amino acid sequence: CASSERGQFLSGELFF. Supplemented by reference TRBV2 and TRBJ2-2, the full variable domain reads EPEVTQTPSHQVTQMGQEVILRCVPISNHLYFYWYRQILGQKVEFLVSFYNNEISEKSEIFDDQFSVERPDGSNFTLKIRSTKLEDSAMYFCASSERGQFLSGELFFGEGSRLTVL.